This T cell receptor beta chain appears in the sequencing data of a study of CD8 T cells in Susac syndrome. Sequencing of TCR beta was performed on blood CD8+ and CD4+ T cells. V was clipped by 2 bases and J by 1 base; unmatched bases: 6. This CDR3 comprises 16 residues. Per the germline V gene, CDR1 is SGHDT and CDR2 is YYEEEE. Reverse transcription of roughly 0.5 to 1 ug RNA was carried out with random hexamers. MiXCR, run by TCRdb on the immunoSEQ multiplex PCR reads, gives a single entry per CDR3 protein. The data show over 70,000 distinct CDR3 sequences, with around 96% seen just once and roughly 0.62% held by the top ten.

The sample comprised CD8+ T cells from PBMCs. The chain is built from TRBV5-6 and TRBJ2-5; 9 positions agree with TRBD2. This TCR was recovered from a human donor with Susac syndrome. CDR3 sequence reads: CASSLGAGGSQETQYF. CDR3 DNA: TGTGCCAGCAGCTTAGGAGCGGGGGGCTCCCAAGAGACCCAGTACTTC.